Presented here are 12 T cell receptor beta chains from one specimen sequenced in a study of T-cell reconstitution after alpha-beta-depleted transplantation in children. Unique molecular identifiers were used to barcode this TCRbeta library. A single record per CDR3 protein comes from TCRdb applying MiXCR to the PCR reads. The profile shows around 700,000 distinct CDR3 sequences, under 15% of them singletons. The sequencing used PBMCs, collected before TCRalphabeta/CD19-depleted stem cell transplant. Receptors originate from a girl between 2 and 10 years old with congenital amegakaryocytic thrombocytopenia, due to receive a stem cell transplant.

This clonotype occurred a few times. The V and J genes are TRBV5-1 and TRBJ2-6, with D possibly being TRBD1 or TRBD2 (5 bases each). The CDR3 has 16 amino acids. Germline CDR1 reads SGHRS; CDR2 reads YFSETQ. Between the trimmed V and J ends, which lost 0 bases and 1 base, there was a span of 8 bases. Written as DNA, the CDR3 is TGCGCCAGCAGCTTGGTCGGGGCGTCTGGGGCCAACGTCCTGACTTTC. The encoded protein is CASSLVGASGANVLTF.

V and J are TRBV7-7 and TRBJ2-1; D is uncertain. The CDR3 extends over 15 amino acids. In germline, CDR1 is SSHAT, CDR2 FNYEAQ (reference sequence). Trimming shortened V by 1 base and J by 5 bases, and 12 bases separated the two germline ends. CDR3 DNA: TGTGCCAGCAGCTTAGTGCTAACCGGTCACAATGAGCAGTTCTTC. This translates into CASSLVLTGHNEQFF.

Ten or more counts support this clonotype. The chain combines TRBV11-2 with TRBJ2-1, with D tentatively TRBD1 or TRBD2 (6 bases each). Trimming pared 1 base from V and 7 bases from J, leaving 11 bases between. The CDR3 sequence is 14 residues long. Germline-derived CDR1 and CDR2 are SGHAT and FQNNGV. The CDR3, as DNA: TGTGCCAGCAGCTTAGGTCCGGGGGCAAATGAGCAGTTCTTC. Its translation: CASSLGPGANEQFF.

A note on this clonotype: At one of its ends the junction is not consistent with the germline gene, which may arise from a read error. The chain links TRBV7-9 to TRBJ2-3; unclear D gene. CDR1 and CDR2 from the germline V gene are SEHNR and FQNEAQ (reference sequence). The length of the CDR3 is 14 residues. CDR3 DNA: TGTGGCAGCAGCTTAGGGTCCGGCGCAGATACGCAGTATTTT. Translated, it gives CGSSLGSGADTQYF.

This clonotype was counted ten times or more. The chain carries TRBV20-1 and TRBJ1-2; TRBD1 might be the D (5 bases). Germline V gives CDR1 DFQATT, CDR2 SNEGSKA (reference sequence). Between the trimmed V and J ends, which lost 6 bases and 4 bases, there was a span of 12 bases. CDR3 length: 12 residues. Here the CDR3 DNA reads TGCAGTGCCCGCCGGGGGACCTATGGCTACACCTTC. Translation gives CSARRGTYGYTF.

In this sample, this clonotype turned up many times. This chain links TRBV5-1 with TRBJ1-5; D is ambiguous. The V and J ends lost 0 bases and 0 bases respectively, with 10 bases between them. Germline values: CDR1 SGHRS, CDR2 YFSETQ. The CDR3 spans 16 residues. The CDR3 DNA reads as TGCGCCAGCAGCTTGGATGGGAAAAATAGCAATCAGCCCCAGCATTTT. Its protein is CASSLDGKNSNQPQHF.

This clonotype was detected ten times or more. V is TRBV10-3 and J is TRBJ2-7; D may be TRBD1 (5 bases). Trimming left V 0 bases short and J 6 bases short, with 9 bases between. CDR1 is ENHRY, CDR2 SYGVKD, per germline. The CDR3 has 13 amino acids. The CDR3 is CAISESGRAEQYF. The CDR3 DNA reads TGTGCCATCAGTGAGTCTGGCAGGGCCGAGCAGTACTTC.

This clonotype was observed at least ten times. The V gene is TRBV28, the J gene TRBJ2-7; 10 nucleotides match TRBD2. V gave up 7 bases and J gave up 6 bases; unmatched junction bases: 18. This CDR3 comprises 17 residues. Germline lookup yields CDR1 MDHEN and CDR2 SYDVKM. The CDR3 is CASIALAGVGTHLEQYF. The CDR3 nucleotides read TGTGCCAGCATCGCCCTAGCGGGAGTCGGGACCCATCTCGAGCAGTACTTC.

The table lists this clonotype with many counts. V and J are TRBV20-1 and TRBJ2-2, with TRBD1 matching over 9 bases. This CDR3 spans 15 amino acids. Germline V gene lookup returns CDR1 DFQATT and CDR2 SNEGSKA (reference sequence). With V trimmed by 5 bases and J by 3 bases, 7 bases remained unmatched. The CDR3 bases are TGCAGTGCTTTCCACAGGGGGCCGGACACCGGGGAGCTGTTTTTT. Protein product: CSAFHRGPDTGELFF.

The chain recombines TRBV7-2 with TRBJ2-7, with 8 positions matching TRBD1. There are 17 residues in the CDR3. Per germline, CDR1 SGHTA and CDR2 FQGNSA. The ends lost 1 base at V and 5 bases at J; junction bases unmatched: 13. CDR3 loop: CASSLGWIGQGIHEQYF. DNA for the CDR3: TGTGCCAGCAGCTTAGGGTGGATTGGACAGGGCATCCACGAGCAGTACTTC.

Many counts were recorded for this clonotype. The V gene is TRBV7-9, the J gene TRBJ2-4, with 8 nucleotides matching TRBD1. V lost 5 bases, J lost 0 bases, and 3 bases stayed unmatched. Germline lookup yields CDR1 SEHNR and CDR2 FQNEAQ (reference sequence). CDR3 length equals 15 residues. CDR3 residues: CASSPGTGAKNIQYF. Written as DNA, the CDR3 is TGTGCCAGCAGCCCAGGGACAGGAGCCAAAAACATTCAGTACTTC.

This clonotype showed up many times. The chain has TRBV9 and TRBJ2-1; 7 positions match TRBD2. V shed 0 bases, J shed 2 bases, and the junction held 2 bases outside the gene matches. The CDR3 extends over 15 amino acids. The germline V gene has CDR1 SGDLS and CDR2 YYNGEE. CDR3 DNA sequence: TGTGCCAGCAGCGTAGGCGGGGGACCCTACAATGAGCAGTTCTTC. Amino acids: CASSVGGGPYNEQFF.